The 14 T cell receptor beta chains given below trace back to one sample, sequenced in a study of T cell responses to AZD1222 COVID-19 vaccine. TCRdb keeps only in-frame clones here, not all; method: immunoSEQ multiplex PCR. The table records around 100,000 clones, over 75% of them present only once. Sequenced material: peripheral blood, taken 28 days after the second AZD1222 dose. The receptor source for this set is an adult who received the AZD1222 COVID-19 vaccine.

The J gene is TRBJ1-3, the V gene TRBV7-2; weak D call: TRBD1 (6 bases). The CDR3 sequence is 15 residues long. The V and J ends lost 5 bases and 4 bases respectively, with 15 bases between them. Germline V gene sequence: CDR1 SGHTA, CDR2 FQGNSA. As DNA, the CDR3 is TGTGCCAGCAGCACCGAAACAGGGTTGGGAAACACCATATATTTT. Its protein is CASSTETGLGNTIYF.

The chain couples TRBV7-8 to TRBJ1-5; D not certain. Per germline, CDR1 SGHVS and CDR2 FQNEAQ. The CDR3 totals 19 residues. Trimming pared 3 bases from V and 5 bases from J, leaving 26 bases between. The CDR3 region has the DNA TGTGCCAGCAGCTTGCGTCAGGTAGGCTGGCCTGGCCTAGATCAGCCCCAGCATTTT. Residues: CASSLRQVGWPGLDQPQHF.

The chain employs TRBV7-2 and TRBJ1-1; D call uncertain. Germline V gives CDR1 SGHTA, CDR2 FQGNSA. The CDR3 spans 16 residues. V lost 2 bases to trimming and J lost 0 bases, with 13 bases between them. Written as DNA, the CDR3 is TGTGCCAGCAGCTTATTGGGAGGATTGTTGAACACTGAAGCTTTCTTT. Amino acids: CASSLLGGLLNTEAFF.

V and J are TRBV5-1 and TRBJ2-2, with 11 bases that match TRBD2. The CDR3 runs to 18 residues. Germline loops: CDR1 SGHRS, CDR2 YFSETQ. J gave up 4 bases and V 4 bases, and 12 bases lay outside the gene matches. The CDR3 reads CASSRLAGGLLGTGELFF. DNA of the CDR3: TGCGCCAGCAGCCGGCTAGCGGGGGGCCTTCTTGGCACCGGGGAGCTGTTTTTT.

The V call is TRBV7-2, the J call TRBJ2-7; D gene ambiguous. With 3 bases removed from V and 4 bases from J, the gap between germline ends came to 7 bases. Germline loops: CDR1 SGHTA, CDR2 FQGNSA. This CDR3 contains 12 residues. The CDR3 here is CASSFGPYEQYF. For the CDR3, the DNA is TGTGCCAGCAGCTTTGGGCCATACGAGCAGTACTTC.

The chain recombines TRBV28 with TRBJ1-6; D unclear. Trimming left V 5 bases short and J 6 bases short, with 8 bases between. Germline V gene sequence: CDR1 MDHEN, CDR2 SYDVKM. The CDR3 covers 13 residues. The CDR3 is CASSPYGNSPLHF. Here the CDR3 DNA reads TGTGCCAGCAGTCCTTATGGTAATTCACCCCTCCACTTT.

For this clone: One junction end disagrees with the germline gene, perhaps due to a read error. This rearrangement joins TRBV6-5 to TRBJ1-2; weak D call: TRBD1 (6 bases). The CDR3 runs 13 residues. Germline V gene lookup returns CDR1 MNHEY and CDR2 SVGAGI. The CDR3 protein is CASTYDRLYGYTF. The CDR3 DNA reads as TGTGCCAGCACTTACGACAGGCTGTATGGCTACACCTTC.

Only a few counts were recorded for this clone. The chain links TRBV19 to TRBJ1-1, with D possibly TRBD1 on 6 matching bases. CDR3 length equals 15 residues. Germline loops: CDR1 LNHDA, CDR2 SQIVND (reference sequence). V was cut by 4 bases and J by 0 bases, with 12 bases left in between. The CDR3 region has the DNA TGTGCCAGTAGTAGAAGGGGGGGGATGAACACTGAAGCTTTCTTT. Amino acids: CASSRRGGMNTEAFF.

This rearrangement joins TRBV28 to TRBJ1-4; D is ambiguous. CDR1 MDHEN and CDR2 SYDVKM come from the germline V gene. This CDR3 comprises 12 residues. V was cut by 3 bases and J by 4 bases, with 3 bases left in between. The CDR3 DNA follows: TGTGCCAGCAGTTTTCTTAATGAAAAACTGTTTTTT. Translating it yields CASSFLNEKLFF.

This clone turned up a few times. The V and J genes are TRBV5-1 and TRBJ2-2; D possibly corresponds to TRBD2 (6 bases). Germline V gene sequence: CDR1 SGHRS, CDR2 YFSETQ. The CDR3 has 17 residues. V lost 0 bases and J lost 8, with 20 bases in between. The CDR3 spells CASSLAGPGVSLGELFF. In nucleotides, the CDR3 is TGCGCCAGCAGCTTGGCCGGCCCGGGGGTTTCGCTTGGGGAGCTGTTTTTT.

This chain joins TRBV6-4 and TRBJ2-3, with 8 bases matching TRBD2. With 8 bases clipped from V and 6 bases from J, the junction kept 13 bases outside the gene matches. The germline CDR1 and CDR2 sequences are MRHNA and SNTAGT. The CDR3 consists of 15 residues. The CDR3, as DNA: TGTGCCAGCTCCAGTAGGGGTAGCGGGGCGGATACGCAGTATTTT. Amino acid sequence: CASSSRGSGADTQYF.

This chain links TRBV18 with TRBJ1-2, with D possibly TRBD1 on 6 matching bases. CDR1 KGHSH and CDR2 LQKENI come from the germline V gene. V gave up 5 bases and J gave up 3 bases, with 13 bases separating them. CDR3 length: 14 residues. DNA for the CDR3: TGTGCCAGCTCATTACAGGGAGGTGACTATGGCTACACCTTC. Translated: CASSLQGGDYGYTF.

This clone was recorded a few times. This rearrangement joins TRBV7-6 to TRBJ1-3; no clear D. The CDR3 has 15 residues. Trimming stripped 4 bases from V and 0 bases from J, with 10 bases between. Germline V CDR1 and CDR2: SGHVS, FNYEAQ. CDR3 in DNA: TGTGCCAGCAGCTCGATGACTGACTCTGGAAACACCATATATTTT. It codes for CASSSMTDSGNTIYF.

The gene calls are TRBV6-2 or TRBV6-3 and TRBJ2-7; no definite D call. Germline V gene lookup returns CDR1 MNHEY and CDR2 SVGEGT. The CDR3 loop spans 13 amino acids. The V gene lost 2 bases and the J gene lost 5 bases, with 10 bases spanning the gap. CDR3 sequence reads: CASSYVQRNEQYF. Written as DNA, the CDR3 is TGTGCCAGCAGTTACGTCCAGCGAAACGAGCAGTACTTC.